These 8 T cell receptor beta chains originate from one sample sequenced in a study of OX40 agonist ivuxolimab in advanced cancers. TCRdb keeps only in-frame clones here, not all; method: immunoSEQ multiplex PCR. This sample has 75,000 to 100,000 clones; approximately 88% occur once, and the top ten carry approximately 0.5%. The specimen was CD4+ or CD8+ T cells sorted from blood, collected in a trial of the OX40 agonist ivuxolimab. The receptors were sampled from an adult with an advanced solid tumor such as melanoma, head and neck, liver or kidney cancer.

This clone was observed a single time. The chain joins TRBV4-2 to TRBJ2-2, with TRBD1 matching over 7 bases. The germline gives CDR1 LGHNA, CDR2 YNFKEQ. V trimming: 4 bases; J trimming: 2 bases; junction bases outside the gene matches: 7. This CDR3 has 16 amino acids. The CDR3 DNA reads TGTGCCAGCAGCCCTGGGACAGACCAAAACACCGGGGAGCTGTTTTTT. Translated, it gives CASSPGTDQNTGELFF.

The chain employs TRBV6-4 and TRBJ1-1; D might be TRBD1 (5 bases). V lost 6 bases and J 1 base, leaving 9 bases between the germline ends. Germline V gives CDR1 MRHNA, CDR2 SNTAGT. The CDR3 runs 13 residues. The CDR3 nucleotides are TGTGCCAGCAGCTTTGACAGGAACACTGAAGCTTTCTTT. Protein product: CASSFDRNTEAFF.

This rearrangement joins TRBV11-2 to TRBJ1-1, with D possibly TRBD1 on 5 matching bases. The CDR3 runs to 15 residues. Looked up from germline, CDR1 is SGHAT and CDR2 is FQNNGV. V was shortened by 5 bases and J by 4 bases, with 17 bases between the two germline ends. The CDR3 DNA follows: TGTGCCAGCAGCCCTGGGTCGGGGGGGTCCACTGAAGCTTTCTTT. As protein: CASSPGSGGSTEAFF.

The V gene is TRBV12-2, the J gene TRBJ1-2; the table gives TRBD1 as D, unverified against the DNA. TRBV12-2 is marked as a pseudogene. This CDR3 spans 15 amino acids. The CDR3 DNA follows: TGTGCAAGTCGCTTACCACGGGAACAGGGGTCTGGCTACACCTTC. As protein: CASRLPREQGSGYTF.

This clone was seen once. The CDR3 loop is CASSSPETQYF. In DNA form, the CDR3 reads TGTGCCAGCAGCTCTCCAGAGACCCAGTACTTC. J is TRBJ2-5 and V is TRBV11-2; D uncertain. The CDR3 runs to 11 residues. The germline V and J ends were trimmed by 4 bases and 4 bases, with 4 bases remaining between them. CDR1 is SGHAT and CDR2 is FQNNGV in the germline V gene.

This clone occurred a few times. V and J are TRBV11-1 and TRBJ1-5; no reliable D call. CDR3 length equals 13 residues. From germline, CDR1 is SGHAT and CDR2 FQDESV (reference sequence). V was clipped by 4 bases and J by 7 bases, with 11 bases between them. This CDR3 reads CASSSGDRQPQHF. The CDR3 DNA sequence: TGTGCCAGCAGCTCCGGGGATCGGCAGCCCCAGCATTTT.

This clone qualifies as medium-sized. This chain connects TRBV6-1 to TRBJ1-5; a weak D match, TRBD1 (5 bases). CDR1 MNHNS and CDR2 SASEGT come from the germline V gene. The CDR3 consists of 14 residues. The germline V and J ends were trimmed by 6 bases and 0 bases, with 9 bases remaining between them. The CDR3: CASSPGDSNQPQHF. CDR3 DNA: TGTGCCAGCAGCCCGGGGGATAGCAATCAGCCCCAGCATTTT.

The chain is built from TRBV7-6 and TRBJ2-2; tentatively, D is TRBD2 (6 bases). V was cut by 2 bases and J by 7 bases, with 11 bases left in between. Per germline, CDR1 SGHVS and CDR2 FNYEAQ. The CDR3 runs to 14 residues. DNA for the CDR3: TGTGCCAGCAGCTTAATGGACTACAACGGGGAGCTGTTTTTT. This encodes CASSLMDYNGELFF.